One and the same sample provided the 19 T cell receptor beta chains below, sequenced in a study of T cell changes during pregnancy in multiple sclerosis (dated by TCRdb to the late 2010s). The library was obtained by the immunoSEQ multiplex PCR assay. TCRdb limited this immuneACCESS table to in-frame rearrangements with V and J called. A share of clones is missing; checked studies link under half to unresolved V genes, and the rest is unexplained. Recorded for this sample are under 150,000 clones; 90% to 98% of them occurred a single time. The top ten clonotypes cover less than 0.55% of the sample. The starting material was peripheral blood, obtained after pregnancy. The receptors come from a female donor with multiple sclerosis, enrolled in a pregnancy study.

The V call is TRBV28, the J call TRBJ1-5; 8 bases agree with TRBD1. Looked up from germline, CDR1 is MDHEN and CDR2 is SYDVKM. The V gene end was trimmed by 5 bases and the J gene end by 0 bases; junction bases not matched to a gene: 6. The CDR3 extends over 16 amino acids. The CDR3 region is CASSTGDRLSNQPQHF. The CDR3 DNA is TGTGCCAGCAGTACAGGGGACAGGCTTAGCAATCAGCCCCAGCATTTT.

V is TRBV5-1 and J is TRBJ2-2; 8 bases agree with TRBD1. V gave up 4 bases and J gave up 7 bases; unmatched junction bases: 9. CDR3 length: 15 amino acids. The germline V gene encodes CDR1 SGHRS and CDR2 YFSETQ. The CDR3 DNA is TGCGCCAGCAGCGCCGGGACAGGATCCCACGGGGAGCTGTTTTTT. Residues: CASSAGTGSHGELFF.

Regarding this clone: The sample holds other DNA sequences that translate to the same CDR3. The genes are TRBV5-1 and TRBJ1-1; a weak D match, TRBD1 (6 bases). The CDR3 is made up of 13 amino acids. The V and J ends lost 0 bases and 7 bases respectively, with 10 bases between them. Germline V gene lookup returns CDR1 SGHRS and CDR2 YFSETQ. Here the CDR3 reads CASSLGQGSEAFF. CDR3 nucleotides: TGCGCCAGCAGCTTGGGGCAGGGGAGTGAAGCTTTCTTT. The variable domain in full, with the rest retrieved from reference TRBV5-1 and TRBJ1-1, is KAGVTQTPRYLIKTRGQQVTLSCSPISGHRSVSWYQQTPGQGLQFLFEYFSETQRNKGNFPGRFSGRQFSNSRSEMNVSTLELGDSALYLCASSLGQGSEAFFGQGTRLTVV.

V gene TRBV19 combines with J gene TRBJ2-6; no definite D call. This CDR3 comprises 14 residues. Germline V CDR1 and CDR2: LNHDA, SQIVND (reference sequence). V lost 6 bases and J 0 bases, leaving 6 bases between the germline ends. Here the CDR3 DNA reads TGTGCCAGTAGAGGAGACTCTGGGGCCAACGTCCTGACTTTC. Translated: CASRGDSGANVLTF. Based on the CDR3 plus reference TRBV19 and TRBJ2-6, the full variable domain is DGGITQSPKYLFRKEGQNVTLSCEQNLNHDAMYWYRQDPGQGLRLIYYSQIVNDFQKGDIAEGYSVSREKKESFPLTVTSAQKNPTAFYLCASRGDSGANVLTFGAGSRLTVL.

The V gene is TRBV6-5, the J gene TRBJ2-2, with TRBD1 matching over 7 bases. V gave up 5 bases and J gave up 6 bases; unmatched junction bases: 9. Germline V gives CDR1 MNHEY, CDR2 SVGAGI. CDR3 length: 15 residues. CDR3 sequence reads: CASSNDRVPAGELFF. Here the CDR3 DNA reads TGTGCCAGCAGTAACGACAGGGTTCCTGCCGGGGAGCTGTTTTTT.

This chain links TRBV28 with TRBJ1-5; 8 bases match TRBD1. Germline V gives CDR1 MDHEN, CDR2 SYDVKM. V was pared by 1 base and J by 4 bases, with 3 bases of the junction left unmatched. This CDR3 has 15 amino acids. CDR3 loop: CASSLYRGVNQPQHF. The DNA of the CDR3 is TGTGCCAGCAGTTTATACAGGGGGGTGAATCAGCCCCAGCATTTT.

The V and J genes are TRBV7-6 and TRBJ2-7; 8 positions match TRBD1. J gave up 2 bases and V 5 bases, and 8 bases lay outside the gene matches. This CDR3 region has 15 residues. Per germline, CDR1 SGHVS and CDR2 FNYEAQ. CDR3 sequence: CASSRRQGPTYEQYF. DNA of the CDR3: TGTGCCAGCAGCCGTCGACAGGGGCCTACCTACGAGCAGTACTTC. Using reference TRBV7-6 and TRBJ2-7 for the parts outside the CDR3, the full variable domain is GAGVSQSPRYKVTKRGQDVALRCDPISGHVSLYWYRQALGQGPEFLTYFNYEAQQDKSGLPNDRFSAERPEGSISTLTIQRTEQRDSAMYRCASSRRQGPTYEQYFGPGTRLTVT.

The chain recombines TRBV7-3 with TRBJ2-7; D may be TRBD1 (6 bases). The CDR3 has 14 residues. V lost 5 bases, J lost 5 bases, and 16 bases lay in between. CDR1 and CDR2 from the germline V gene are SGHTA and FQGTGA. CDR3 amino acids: CASSLNRDTHEQYF. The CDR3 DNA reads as TGTGCCAGCAGCCTAAACCGGGACACCCACGAGCAGTACTTC.

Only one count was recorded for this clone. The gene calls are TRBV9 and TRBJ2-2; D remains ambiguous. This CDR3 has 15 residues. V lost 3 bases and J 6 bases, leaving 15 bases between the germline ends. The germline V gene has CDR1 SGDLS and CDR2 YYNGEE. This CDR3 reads CASSGLVEPPGELFF. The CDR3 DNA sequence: TGTGCCAGCAGCGGCTTGGTGGAGCCTCCCGGGGAGCTGTTTTTT.

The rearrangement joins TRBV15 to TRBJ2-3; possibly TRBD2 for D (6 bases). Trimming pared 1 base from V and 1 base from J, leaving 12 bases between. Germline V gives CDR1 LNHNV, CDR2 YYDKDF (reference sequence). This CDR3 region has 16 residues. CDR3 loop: CATSRAQRRGTDTQYF. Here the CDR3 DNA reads TGTGCCACCAGCAGAGCTCAGCGGAGGGGCACAGATACGCAGTATTTT.

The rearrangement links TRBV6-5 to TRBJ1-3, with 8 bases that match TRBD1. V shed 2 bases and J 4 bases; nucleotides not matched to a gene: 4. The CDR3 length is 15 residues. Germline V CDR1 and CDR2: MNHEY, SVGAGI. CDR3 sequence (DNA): TGTGCCAGCAGTTACACAGGGGGTACGGGAAACACCATATATTTT. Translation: CASSYTGGTGNTIYF.

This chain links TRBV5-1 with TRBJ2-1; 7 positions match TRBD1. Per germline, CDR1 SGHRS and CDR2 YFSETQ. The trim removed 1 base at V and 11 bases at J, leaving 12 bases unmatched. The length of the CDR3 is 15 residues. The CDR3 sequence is CASSLLSGGEGKQFF. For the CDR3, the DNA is TGCGCCAGCAGCTTGCTCTCAGGGGGAGAGGGGAAGCAGTTCTTC.

CDR3 residues: CASSLTGTSYEQYF. CDR3 nucleotide sequence: TGTGCCAGCAGCTTAACTGGGACTTCCTACGAGCAGTACTTC. The rearrangement links TRBV5-6 to TRBJ2-7; D perhaps matches TRBD2 (6 bases). Trimming removed 2 bases at V and 1 base at J, with 10 bases between. CDR1 SGHDT and CDR2 YYEEEE come from the germline V gene. CDR3 length: 14 residues.

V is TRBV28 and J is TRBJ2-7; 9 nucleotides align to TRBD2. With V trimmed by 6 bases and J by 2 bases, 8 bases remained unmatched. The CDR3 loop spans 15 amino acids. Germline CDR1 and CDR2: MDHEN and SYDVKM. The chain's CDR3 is CASRTGTSPTYEQYF. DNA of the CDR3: TGTGCCAGCAGGACCGGGACTAGCCCAACCTACGAGCAGTACTTC.

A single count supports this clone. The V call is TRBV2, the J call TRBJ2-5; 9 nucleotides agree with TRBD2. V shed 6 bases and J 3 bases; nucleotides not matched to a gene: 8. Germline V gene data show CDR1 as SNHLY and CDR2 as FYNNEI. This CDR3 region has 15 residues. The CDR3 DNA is TGTGCCAGCAGCTCCAGGGGACTAGCTGAAGAGACCCAGTACTTC. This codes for CASSSRGLAEETQYF.

The CDR3 nucleotides read TGTGCCAGTAGCGACTTTAGGGGACAAAGAAACACTGAAGCTTTCTTT. Translated: CASSDFRGQRNTEAFF. The rearrangement links TRBV19 to TRBJ1-1, with a possible D match to TRBD1 (6 bases). The CDR3 covers 16 residues. Trimming left V 6 bases short and J 2 bases short, with 19 bases between. Germline lookup yields CDR1 LNHDA and CDR2 SQIVND (reference sequence). The complete variable domain, with remaining parts taken from reference TRBV19 and TRBJ1-1, reads DGGITQSPKYLFRKEGQNVTLSCEQNLNHDAMYWYRQDPGQGLRLIYYSQIVNDFQKGDIAEGYSVSREKKESFPLTVTSAQKNPTAFYLCASSDFRGQRNTEAFFGQGTRLTVV.

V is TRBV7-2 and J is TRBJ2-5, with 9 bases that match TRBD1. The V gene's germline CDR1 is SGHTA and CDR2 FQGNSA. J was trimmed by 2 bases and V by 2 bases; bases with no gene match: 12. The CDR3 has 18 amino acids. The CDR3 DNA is TGTGCCAGCAGCTTAAGGTCCGGGACAGGGTATCTACAAGAGACCCAGTACTTC. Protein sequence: CASSLRSGTGYLQETQYF.

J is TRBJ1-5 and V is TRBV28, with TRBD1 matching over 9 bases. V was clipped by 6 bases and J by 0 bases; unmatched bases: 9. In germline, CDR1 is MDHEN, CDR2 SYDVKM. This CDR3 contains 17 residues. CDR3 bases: TGTGCCAGCAGCCCTCGGACAGGGGCATATAGCAATCAGCCCCAGCATTTT. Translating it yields CASSPRTGAYSNQPQHF. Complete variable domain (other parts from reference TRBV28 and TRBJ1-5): DVKVTQSSRYLVKRTGEKVFLECVQDMDHENMFWYRQDPGLGLRLIYFSYDVKMKEKGDIPEGYSVSREKKERFSLILESASTNQTSMYLCASSPRTGAYSNQPQHFGDGTRLSIL.

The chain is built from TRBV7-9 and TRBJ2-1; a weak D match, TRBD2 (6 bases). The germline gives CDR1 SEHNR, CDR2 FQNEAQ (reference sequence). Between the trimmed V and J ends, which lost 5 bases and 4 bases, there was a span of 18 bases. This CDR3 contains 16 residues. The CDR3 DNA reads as TGTGCCAGCAGCCCGGCGGCGGGACCATCTTACAATGAGCAGTTCTTC. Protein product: CASSPAAGPSYNEQFF.